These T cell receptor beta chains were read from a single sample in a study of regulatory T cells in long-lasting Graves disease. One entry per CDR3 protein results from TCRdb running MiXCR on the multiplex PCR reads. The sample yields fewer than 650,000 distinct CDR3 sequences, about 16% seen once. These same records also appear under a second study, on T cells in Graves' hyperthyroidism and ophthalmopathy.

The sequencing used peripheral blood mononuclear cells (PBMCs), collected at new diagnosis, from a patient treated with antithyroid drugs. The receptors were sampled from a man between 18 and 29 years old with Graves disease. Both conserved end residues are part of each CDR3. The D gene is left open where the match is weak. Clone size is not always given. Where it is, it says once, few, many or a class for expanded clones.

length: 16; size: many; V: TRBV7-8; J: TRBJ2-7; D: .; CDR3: CASSSLTGPDSYEQYF; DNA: TGTGCCAGCAGCTCACTTACAGGGCCGGACTCCTACGAGCAGTACTTC
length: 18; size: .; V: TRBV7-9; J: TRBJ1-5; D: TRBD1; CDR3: CASSLGGTGGYSNQPQHF; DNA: TGTGCCAGCAGCTTAGGGGGGACAGGTGGATATAGCAATCAGCCCCAGCATTTT
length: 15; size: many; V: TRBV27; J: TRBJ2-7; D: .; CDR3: CASSLTAEGHHEQYF; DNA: TGTGCCAGCAGTTTAACAGCTGAGGGACACCACGAGCAGTACTTC
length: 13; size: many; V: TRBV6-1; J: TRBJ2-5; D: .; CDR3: CASIRQRQETQYF; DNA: TGTGCCAGCATCAGGCAGAGACAGGAGACCCAGTACTTC
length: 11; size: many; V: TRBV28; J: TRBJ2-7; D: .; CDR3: CASGDSYEQYF; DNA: TGTGCCAGTGGAGACTCCTACGAGCAGTACTTC
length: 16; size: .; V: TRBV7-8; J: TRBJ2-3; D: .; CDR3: CASSLIGLFSTDTQYF; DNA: TGTGCCAGCAGCTTAATAGGCCTTTTTAGCACAGATACGCAGTATTTT
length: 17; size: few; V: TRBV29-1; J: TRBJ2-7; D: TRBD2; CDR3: CSVAGLAGLGELYEQYF; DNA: TGCAGCGTTGCGGGACTAGCGGGACTCGGCGAATTATACGAGCAGTACTTC
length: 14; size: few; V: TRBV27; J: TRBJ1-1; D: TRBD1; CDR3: CASSLAGGYTEAFF; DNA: TGTGCCAGCAGTTTGGCAGGGGGCTACACTGAAGCTTTCTTT
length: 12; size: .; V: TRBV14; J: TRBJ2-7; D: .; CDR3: CASSLLFYEQYF; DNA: TGTGCCAGCAGCCTCCTTTTCTACGAGCAGTACTTC
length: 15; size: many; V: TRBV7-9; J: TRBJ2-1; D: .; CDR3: CASSLGGRGNNEQFF; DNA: TGTGCCAGCAGCTTAGGTGGCAGGGGTAACAATGAGCAGTTCTTC
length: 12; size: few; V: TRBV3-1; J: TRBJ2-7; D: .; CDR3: CASSPNGGVHLF; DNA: TGTGCCAGCAGCCCCAACGGAGGGGTGCATCTCTTC
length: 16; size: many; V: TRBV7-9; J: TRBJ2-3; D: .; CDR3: CASSLGTLSGTDTQYF; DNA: TGTGCCAGCAGCCTCGGGACACTTTCGGGCACAGATACGCAGTATTTT
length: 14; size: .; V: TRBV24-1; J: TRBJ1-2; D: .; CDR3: CATPSPDRTYGYTF; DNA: TGTGCCACCCCCTCACCTGACAGGACCTATGGCTACACCTTC
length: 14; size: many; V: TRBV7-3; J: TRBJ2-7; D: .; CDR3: CASSQTEGTYEQYF; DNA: TGTGCCAGCAGCCAAACCGAAGGGACCTACGAGCAGTACTTC
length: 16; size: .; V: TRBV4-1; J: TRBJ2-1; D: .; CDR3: CASSQNPGLSYNEQFF; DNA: TGCGCCAGCAGCCAAAATCCCGGACTTTCCTACAATGAGCAGTTCTTC
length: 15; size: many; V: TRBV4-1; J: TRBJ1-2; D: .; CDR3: CASSQDGRGWYGYTF; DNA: TGCGCCAGCAGCCAAGATGGCAGGGGATGGTATGGCTACACCTTC
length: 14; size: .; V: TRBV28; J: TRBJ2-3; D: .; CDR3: CASSLGGGTYTQYF; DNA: TGTGCCAGCAGTTTAGGAGGGGGAACCTATACGCAGTATTTT
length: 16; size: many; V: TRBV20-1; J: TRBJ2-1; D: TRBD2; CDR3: CSAREKLAATYNEQFF; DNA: TGCAGTGCTAGAGAAAAACTAGCGGCGACCTACAATGAGCAGTTCTTC
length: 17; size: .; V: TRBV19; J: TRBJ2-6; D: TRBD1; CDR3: CASSPGGANSGANVLTF; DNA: TGTGCCAGTAGCCCAGGGGGCGCGAACTCTGGGGCCAACGTCCTGACTTTC
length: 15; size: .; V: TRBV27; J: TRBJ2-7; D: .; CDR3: CASSNARTESYEQYF; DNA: TGTGCCAGCAGTAACGCTCGGACGGAATCCTACGAGCAGTACTTC
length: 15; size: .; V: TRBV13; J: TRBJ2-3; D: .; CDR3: CASSLNPGSPDTQYF; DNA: TGTGCCAGCAGCTTAAACCCAGGGTCCCCAGATACGCAGTATTTT
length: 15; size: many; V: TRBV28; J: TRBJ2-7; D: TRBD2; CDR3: CASRSGLAGVIEQYF; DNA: TGTGCCAGCAGATCCGGACTAGCGGGAGTCATCGAGCAGTACTTC
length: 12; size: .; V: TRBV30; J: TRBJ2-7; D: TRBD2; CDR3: CAAAGGSYEQYF; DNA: TGTGCCGCCGCGGGGGGCTCCTACGAGCAGTACTTC
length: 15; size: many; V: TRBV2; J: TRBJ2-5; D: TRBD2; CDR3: CASRVAAGERETQYF; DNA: TGTGCCAGCAGGGTAGCGGCGGGAGAGCGGGAGACCCAGTACTTC
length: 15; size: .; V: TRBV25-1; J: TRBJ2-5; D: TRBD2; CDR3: CASGGGLEFQETQYF; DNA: TGTGCCAGCGGGGGGGGACTAGAGTTTCAAGAGACCCAGTACTTC
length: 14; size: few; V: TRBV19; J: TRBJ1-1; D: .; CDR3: CASSRDRSGTEAFF; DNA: TGTGCCAGTAGCCGAGACAGGTCGGGCACTGAAGCTTTCTTT
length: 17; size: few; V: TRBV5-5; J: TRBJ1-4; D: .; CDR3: CASSLFRGSATNEKLFF; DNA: TGTGCCAGCAGCTTGTTCAGGGGTTCGGCAACTAATGAAAAACTGTTTTTT
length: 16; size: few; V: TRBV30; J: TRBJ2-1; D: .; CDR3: CAWSGGRAKGYNEQFF; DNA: TGTGCCTGGAGTGGGGGGCGGGCTAAGGGCTACAATGAGCAGTTCTTC
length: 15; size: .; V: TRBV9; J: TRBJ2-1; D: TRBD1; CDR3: CASSEGTGSYNEQFF; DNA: TGTGCCAGCAGCGAGGGGACAGGGTCCTACAATGAGCAGTTCTTC
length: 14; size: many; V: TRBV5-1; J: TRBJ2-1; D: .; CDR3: CASSPDGSYNEQFF; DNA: TGCGCCAGCAGCCCGGACGGCTCCTACAATGAGCAGTTCTTC
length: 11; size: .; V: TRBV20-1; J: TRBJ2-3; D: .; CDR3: CSARPNRGQYF; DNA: TGCAGTGCTAGGCCCAACAGAGGGCAGTATTTT
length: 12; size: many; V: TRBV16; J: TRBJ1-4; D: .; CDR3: CASSETGEKLFF; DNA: TGTGCCAGCAGCGAAACGGGGGAAAAACTGTTTTTT
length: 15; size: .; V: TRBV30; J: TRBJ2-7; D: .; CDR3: CAWSVRGFNSYEQYF; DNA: TGTGCCTGGAGTGTACGCGGCTTTAACTCCTACGAGCAGTACTTC
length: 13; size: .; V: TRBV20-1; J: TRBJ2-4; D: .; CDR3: CSARLALLNIQYF; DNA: TGCAGTGCTAGACTAGCCCTCCTCAACATTCAGTACTTC
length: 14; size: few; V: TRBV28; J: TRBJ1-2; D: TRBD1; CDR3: CASTLAGQGYGYTF; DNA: TGTGCCAGCACCCTGGCTGGACAGGGCTATGGCTACACCTTC
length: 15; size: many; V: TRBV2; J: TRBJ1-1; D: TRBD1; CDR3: CASGFNAGGFAEAFF; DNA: TGTGCCAGCGGTTTTAATGCAGGGGGCTTCGCTGAAGCTTTCTTT
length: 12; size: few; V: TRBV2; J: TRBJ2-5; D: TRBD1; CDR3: CASRTGEETQYF; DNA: TGTGCCAGCAGGACAGGGGAAGAGACCCAGTACTTC
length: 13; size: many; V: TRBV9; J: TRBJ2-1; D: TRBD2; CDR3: CAGPLAGSNEQFF; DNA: TGTGCCGGCCCGCTAGCGGGATCCAATGAGCAGTTCTTC
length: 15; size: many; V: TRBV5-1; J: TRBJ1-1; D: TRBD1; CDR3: CASSADRAGLAEAFF; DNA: TGCGCCAGCAGCGCGGACAGGGCGGGTTTGGCTGAAGCTTTCTTT
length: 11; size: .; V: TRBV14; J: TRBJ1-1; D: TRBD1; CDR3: CASSHQGAAFF; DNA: TGTGCCAGCAGCCATCAGGGGGCCGCTTTCTTT
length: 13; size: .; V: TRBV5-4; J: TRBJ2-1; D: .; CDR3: CASSFRDNSEQFF; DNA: TGTGCCAGCAGCTTCCGGGACAATAGCGAGCAGTTCTTC
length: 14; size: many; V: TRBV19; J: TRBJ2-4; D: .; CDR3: CASAGTQAKNIQYF; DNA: TGTGCCAGCGCCGGGACGCAGGCCAAAAACATTCAGTACTTC
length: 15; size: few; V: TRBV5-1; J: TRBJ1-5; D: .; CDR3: CASSFGSDSNQPQHF; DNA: TGCGCCAGCAGCTTCGGGAGTGATAGCAATCAGCCCCAGCATTTT
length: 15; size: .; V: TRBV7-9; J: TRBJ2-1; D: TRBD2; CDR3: CASRGGTSGNNEQFF; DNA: TGTGCCAGCAGGGGAGGGACTAGCGGAAACAATGAGCAGTTCTTC
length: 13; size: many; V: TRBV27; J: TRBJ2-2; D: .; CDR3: CASSLYGSGELFF; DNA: TGTGCCAGCAGTTTATACGGGTCCGGGGAGCTGTTTTTT
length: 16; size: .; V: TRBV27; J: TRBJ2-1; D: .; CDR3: CASSSLAPSGYNEQLF; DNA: TGTGCCAGCAGTTCGTTAGCCCCTTCGGGGTACAATGAGCAGCTCTTC
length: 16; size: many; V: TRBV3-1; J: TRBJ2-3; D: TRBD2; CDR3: CASSRLAGVVTDTQYF; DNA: TGTGCCAGCAGCCGACTAGCGGGAGTGGTCACAGATACGCAGTATTTT
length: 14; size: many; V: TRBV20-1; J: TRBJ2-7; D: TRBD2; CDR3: CSASPTGGTYEQYF; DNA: TGCAGTGCTAGCCCCACGGGGGGTACCTACGAGCAGTACTTC
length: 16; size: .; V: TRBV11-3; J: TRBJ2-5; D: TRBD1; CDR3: CASSFGTGPFQETQYF; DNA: TGTGCCAGCAGCTTTGGGACAGGGCCCTTCCAAGAGACCCAGTACTTC
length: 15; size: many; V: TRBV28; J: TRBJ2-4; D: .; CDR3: CASSSIGSTGNIQYF; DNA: TGTGCCAGCAGTTCGATCGGGAGTACGGGAAACATTCAGTACTTC
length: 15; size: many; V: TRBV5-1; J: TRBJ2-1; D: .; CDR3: CASTQKYRDGNEQFF; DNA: TGCGCCAGTACTCAGAAATACAGGGATGGCAATGAGCAGTTCTTC